A single count supports the clone carrying this T cell receptor beta chain. Its antigen is currently unknown. The CDR3 extends over 18 amino acids. Unmatched junction bases numbered 10, after V lost 2 bases and J lost 1 base. Germline V gives CDR1 SEHNR, CDR2 FQNEAQ (reference sequence). This entry comes from a study of CD8 T cell repertoires and HIV-1 epitope variants. TCRdb's copy holds only in-frame clones and misses some; the assay was immunoSEQ multiplex PCR. The table lists several thousand clones, around three fifths of them singletons. The chain carries TRBV7-9 and TRBJ2-1; 8 bases are a match to TRBD2. Sequencing used cultured CD8+ T cells derived from PBMCs. This TCR was sampled from a male donor with HIV. CDR3 DNA: TGTGCCAGCAGCTTATTGGCGGGAGGTTGGGATTCCTACAATGAGCAGTTCTTC. Translation: CASSLLAGGWDSYNEQFF.